The source of this T cell receptor (beta chain) is a study of CD8 T cells in Susac syndrome. Study findings and constraints: The authors acknowledged that their TCR sequencing and HLA analysis involved a relatively small number of individuals.

Comment on this clonotype: The antigen is undetermined.

It was with random hexamers that roughly 0.45 to 1 ug RNA was reverse transcribed. Amplification of the TCR beta CDR3 was carried out by immunoSEQ multiplex PCR, which spanned a total of 54 Vbeta and 13 Jbeta segments. TCRdb used MiXCR to reprocess the immunoSEQ multiplex PCR reads, holding one entry per CDR3 protein. The sample shows about 300,000 distinct CDR3 sequences, about nine tenths of them seen only once. Trimming took off 4 bases at V and 2 bases at J, with 17 bases between the two ends. In germline, CDR1 is SEHNR, CDR2 FQNEAQ (reference sequence). The CDR3 sequence is 16 residues long. From blood CD8+ and CD4+ T cells, the TCR beta chain was sequenced.

The J gene is TRBJ2-5, the V gene TRBV7-9, with D tentatively TRBD1 (6 bases). The TCR was taken from a human donor with multiple sclerosis. The source material was CD8+ T cells from PBMCs. The CDR3 region has the DNA TGTGCCAGCAGCTCGACCCGGACAGTGTTTCAAGAGACCCAGTACTTC. Protein product: CASSSTRTVFQETQYF.